The 30 T cell receptor beta chains given below trace back to one sample, sequenced in a study of CD8 T cells in Susac syndrome. RNA, at about 0.45 to 1 ug, was reverse transcribed with random hexamers. From the immunoSEQ multiplex PCR reads, TCRdb called clonotypes with MiXCR, one entry per CDR3 protein. Among roughly 140,000 distinct CDR3 sequences listed, 85% to 95% were seen once. The sequenced sample was CD4+ T cells from PBMCs. The receptors were sampled from a human donor with Susac syndrome.

The rearrangement uses TRBV12-3 or TRBV12-4 and TRBJ1-5; no clear D gene. CDR3 size: 12 residues. Trimming left V 4 bases short and J 7 bases short, with 8 bases between. The CDR3 coding sequence is TGTGCCAGCAGTTACACTCGCCAGCCCCAGCATTTT. Its protein is CASSYTRQPQHF.

The V gene is TRBV11-1, the J gene TRBJ2-7; D is possibly TRBD1 (6 bases). The CDR3 length is 16 residues. The V gene's germline CDR1 is SGHAT and CDR2 FQDESV (reference sequence). Trimming removed 2 bases from V and 6 bases from J, with 20 bases in between. The CDR3 coding sequence is TGTGCCAGCAGCTTACCCCCACAGGGAAACTTGGGCGAGCAGTACTTC. Protein: CASSLPPQGNLGEQYF.

The chain combines TRBV19 with TRBJ1-5; possible D gene TRBD1, 5 bases. The germline CDR1 and CDR2 sequences are LNHDA and SQIVND (reference sequence). This CDR3 contains 15 residues. The V end lost 5 bases, the J end lost 4 bases, and 15 bases lay between the germline ends. CDR3 sequence (DNA): TGTGCCAGTAGTTCCTTACCGACAGCTAATCAGCCCCAGCATTTT. The encoded protein is CASSSLPTANQPQHF.

V gene TRBV20-1 combines with J gene TRBJ2-1; possible D gene TRBD2, 5 bases. Trimming removed 6 bases from V and 6 bases from J, with 15 bases in between. The CDR3 totals 13 residues. Per the germline V gene, CDR1 is DFQATT and CDR2 is SNEGSKA (reference sequence). The chain's CDR3 is CSATSARLNEQFF. The CDR3 DNA follows: TGCAGTGCCACTAGTGCAAGGCTCAATGAGCAGTTCTTC.

The gene calls are TRBV29-1 and TRBJ2-7, with TRBD2 as a possible D gene (6 bases). The CDR3 sequence is 13 residues long. With 2 bases removed from V and 3 bases from J, the gap between germline ends came to 11 bases. CDR1 and CDR2 (germline): SQVTM, ANQGSEA. The CDR3 here is CSVEQAGGYEQYF. The DNA for the CDR3 is TGCAGCGTTGAACAAGCCGGGGGCTACGAGCAGTACTTC.

This clonotype was counted a single time. The genes are TRBV4-2 and TRBJ1-2, with D unclear. CDR3 length equals 14 residues. CDR1 and CDR2 (germline): LGHNA, YNFKEQ. The ends were cut back, 4 bases at V and 0 bases at J, with 9 bases in the middle. The CDR3, as DNA: TGTGCCAGCAGCCCCCGCAGAGCTAACTATGGCTACACCTTC. This encodes CASSPRRANYGYTF.

V gene TRBV6-1 combines with J gene TRBJ2-1; 11 nucleotides agree with TRBD2. The CDR3 extends over 16 amino acids. Germline lookup yields CDR1 MNHNS and CDR2 SASEGT. Trimming removed 5 bases from V and 4 bases from J; junction bases left unmatched: 7. For the CDR3, the DNA is TGTGCCAGCAGTCTTGTTAGCGGGGGGGCGTACAATGAGCAGTTCTTC. It specifies CASSLVSGGAYNEQFF.

The chain carries TRBV7-9 and TRBJ2-3; 7 positions agree with TRBD2. CDR1 and CDR2 from the germline V gene are SEHNR and FQNEAQ (reference sequence). After removal of 3 bases from V and 2 bases from J, the junction contained 2 bases not matched to a gene. There are 14 residues in the CDR3. Here the CDR3 reads CASSFGTNTDTQYF. CDR3 DNA: TGTGCCAGCAGCTTTGGGACTAACACAGATACGCAGTATTTT.

The gene calls are TRBV6-2 or TRBV6-3 and TRBJ2-3; D not resolved. Trimming pared 2 bases from V and 4 bases from J, leaving 16 bases between. The germline V gene has CDR1 MNHEY and CDR2 SVGEGT. The CDR3 length is 16 residues. CDR3 in DNA: TGTGCCAGCAGTTACGACCATCCCATCGGAGCAGATACGCAGTATTTT. Its translation is CASSYDHPIGADTQYF.

The chain has TRBV5-1 and TRBJ2-5; 8 bases align to TRBD2. CDR1 SGHRS and CDR2 YFSETQ come from the germline V gene. This CDR3 is built from 15 residues. V shed 1 base, J shed 2 bases, and the junction held 4 bases outside the gene matches. CDR3 amino acids: CASSLIRGGQETQYF. The CDR3 DNA reads TGCGCCAGCAGCTTGATCCGGGGGGGACAAGAGACCCAGTACTTC.

This clonotype showed up just once. The chain carries TRBV5-1 and TRBJ1-6; 10 bases fit TRBD1. CDR3 size: 15 residues. V lost 4 bases and J lost 5; bases outside the gene matches: 3. The germline gives CDR1 SGHRS, CDR2 YFSETQ. The CDR3 loop is CASSPGQGNNSPLHF. The CDR3 DNA reads as TGCGCCAGCAGCCCGGGACAGGGGAATAATTCACCCCTCCACTTT.

V gene TRBV12-3 or TRBV12-4 combines with J gene TRBJ1-3, with a tentative D call TRBD1 (5 bases). CDR3 length equals 14 residues. The ends were cut back, 6 bases at V and 9 bases at J, with 18 bases in the middle. The CDR3 region is CASRSEATVPTIYF. CDR3 DNA sequence: TGTGCCAGCAGGTCAGAGGCGACAGTACCCACCATATATTTT.

The table lists this clonotype with a count of one. CDR3 bases: TGTGCCAGCTCACGAGGGGAGGGCACTGAAGCTTTCTTT. This translates into CASSRGEGTEAFF. The J gene is TRBJ1-1, the V gene TRBV18, with D maybe TRBD1 (5 bases). This CDR3 contains 13 residues. Germline CDR1 is KGHSH and CDR2 is LQKENI. V was cut by 4 bases and J by 4 bases, with 10 bases left in between.

The chain carries TRBV11-2 and TRBJ2-1, with TRBD1 matching 7 bases. V dropped 5 bases and J dropped 4; count of bases not matched to a gene: 11. The length of the CDR3 is 16 residues. The germline V gene has CDR1 SGHAT and CDR2 FQNNGV. The CDR3 loop is CASSPLKGAGYNEQFF. The CDR3, as DNA: TGTGCCAGCAGCCCGCTTAAGGGGGCGGGTTACAATGAGCAGTTCTTC.

This clonotype was recorded only once. The genes are TRBV27 and TRBJ2-7; TRBD1 matches at 10 bases. The junction had 5 bases not matched to a gene; V was cut back by 5 bases and J by 4 bases. Germline CDR1 is MNHEY and CDR2 is SMNVEV (reference sequence). This CDR3 comprises 14 residues. As DNA, the CDR3 is TGTGCCAGCAGTCCGACAGGGGGCTTGTACGAGCAGTACTTC. It specifies CASSPTGGLYEQYF.

The table lists this clonotype with a few counts. This chain links TRBV15 with TRBJ2-7; D gene uncertain. V lost 0 bases, J lost 7 bases, and 4 bases lay in between. Per germline, CDR1 LNHNV and CDR2 YYDKDF (reference sequence). The CDR3 covers 11 residues. CDR3 sequence (DNA): TGTGCCACCAGCAGAGATAGGGAGCAGTACTTC. Protein sequence: CATSRDREQYF.

This chain joins TRBV24-1 and TRBJ2-3; D unresolved. The CDR3 runs 15 residues. V lost 12 bases and J lost 10, with 28 bases in between. Germline V gives CDR1 KGHDR, CDR2 SFDVKD. The CDR3 region has the DNA TGTGCCGTCGGTTCGCCGGGCCACACCGTTGCCCCGCAGTATTTT. Amino acids: CAVGSPGHTVAPQYF.

This clonotype was found once. The chain joins TRBV5-1 to TRBJ1-2; D perhaps matches TRBD1 (5 bases). This CDR3 comprises 15 residues. The germline gives CDR1 SGHRS, CDR2 YFSETQ. Trimming stripped 0 bases from V and 0 bases from J, with 9 bases between. CDR3 coding DNA: TGCGCCAGCAGCTTGGATGACAGTCCTAACTATGGCTACACCTTC. This codes for CASSLDDSPNYGYTF.

The chain joins TRBV9 to TRBJ2-1; 8 bases map to TRBD2. J was trimmed by 7 bases and V by 0 bases; bases with no gene match: 3. The CDR3 consists of 14 residues. Germline V CDR1 and CDR2: SGDLS, YYNGEE. The CDR3 sequence is CASSVAASGNEQFF. CDR3 in DNA: TGTGCCAGCAGCGTAGCGGCTAGCGGGAATGAGCAGTTCTTC. Full variable domain (outside the CDR3, taken from reference TRBV9 and TRBJ2-1): DSGVTQTPKHLITATGQRVTLRCSPRSGDLSVYWYQQSLDQGLQFLIQYYNGEERAKGNILERFSAQQFPDLHSELNLSSLELGDSALYFCASSVAASGNEQFFGPGTRLTVL.

This chain joins TRBV29-1 and TRBJ1-2; no clear D gene. The CDR3 is 13 residues long. V was pared by 6 bases and J by 2 bases, with 13 bases between. CDR1 and CDR2 (germline): SQVTM, ANQGSEA. CDR3 in amino acids: CSVDLHENYGYTF. CDR3 bases: TGCAGCGTCGACCTACACGAGAACTATGGCTACACCTTC. Full variable domain (outside the CDR3, taken from reference TRBV29-1 and TRBJ1-2): SAVISQKPSRDICQRGTSLTIQCQVDSQVTMMFWYRQQPGQSLTLIATANQGSEATYESGFVIDKFPISRPNLTFSTLTVSNMSPEDSSIYLCSVDLHENYGYTFGSGTRLTVV.

The chain links TRBV3-1 to TRBJ2-7, with TRBD1 as a possible D gene (6 bases). Germline lookup yields CDR1 LGHDT and CDR2 YNNKEL (reference sequence). The CDR3 consists of 14 residues. V was clipped by 6 bases and J by 8 bases, with 20 bases between them. The CDR3 spells CASSITGQVKKQYF. Here the CDR3 DNA reads TGTGCCAGCAGTATTACGGGACAAGTAAAGAAGCAGTACTTC.

This chain connects TRBV5-1 to TRBJ2-7, with 7 bases identical to TRBD2. The CDR3 has 13 amino acids. Trimming cost V 2 bases and J 5 bases; bases outside gene matches: 4. Germline CDR1 reads SGHRS; CDR2 reads YFSETQ. In nucleotides, the CDR3 is TGCGCCAGCAGCTTAGCCGGGAGGAACGAGCAGTACTTC. As protein: CASSLAGRNEQYF.

This chain joins TRBV25-1 and TRBJ1-3; no clear D gene. V shed 4 bases and J shed 4 bases, with 5 bases lying between them. Looked up from germline, CDR1 is MGHDK and CDR2 is SYGVNS. CDR3 size: 12 residues. The CDR3 sequence is CASSGRGNTIYF. As DNA, the CDR3 is TGTGCCAGCAGTGGGCGGGGAAACACCATATATTTT.

As regards this clonotype: A junction end diverges from the germline sequence, so it may reflect a read error. The chain uses TRBV15 and TRBJ2-7; D gene ambiguous. Germline V gene sequence: CDR1 LNHNV, CDR2 YYDKDF (reference sequence). CDR3 size: 15 residues. CDR3 residues: CATTRGGVQTYEQYF. For the CDR3, the DNA is TGTGCCACCACCAGAGGTGGGGTACAAACCTACGAGCAGTACTTC. Full variable domain (outside the CDR3, taken from reference TRBV15 and TRBJ2-7): DAMVIQNPRYQVTQFGKPVTLSCSQTLNHNVMYWYQQKSSQAPKLLFHYYDKDFNNEADTPDNFQSRRPNTSFCFLDIRSPGLGDTAMYLCATTRGGVQTYEQYFGPGTRLTVT.

The CDR3 here is CASSVTPGSSYEQYF. In DNA, the CDR3 is TGTGCCAGCAGTGTCACCCCTGGGAGCTCCTACGAGCAGTACTTC. The chain uses TRBV7-2 and TRBJ2-7; D possibly corresponds to TRBD2 (5 bases). The CDR3 length is 15 residues. Germline CDR1 reads SGHTA; CDR2 reads FQGNSA. V dropped 6 bases and J dropped 0 bases, with 15 bases sitting between them.

The chain combines TRBV9 with TRBJ2-7; 11 bases match TRBD1. Trimming at V came to 1 base and at J to 2 bases, leaving 5 bases not matched to a gene. CDR3 length equals 16 residues. Germline values: CDR1 SGDLS, CDR2 YYNGEE. The CDR3 here is CASSVSGTGGAYEQYF. The CDR3 DNA reads as TGTGCCAGCAGCGTAAGCGGGACAGGGGGGGCCTACGAGCAGTACTTC.

The chain carries TRBV19 and TRBJ2-2, with 10 bases lining up with TRBD2. In germline, CDR1 is LNHDA, CDR2 SQIVND (reference sequence). The CDR3 loop spans 17 amino acids. J gave up 0 bases and V 4 bases, and 5 bases lay outside the gene matches. CDR3 sequence reads: CASSKASGGPNTGELFF. In DNA, the CDR3 is TGTGCCAGTAGTAAGGCTAGCGGGGGTCCGAACACCGGGGAGCTGTTTTTT.

This clonotype was observed a single time. V is TRBV15 and J is TRBJ1-2; D is ambiguous. The CDR3 contains 14 residues. The germline V and J ends were trimmed by 0 bases and 5 bases, with 10 bases remaining between them. Germline V gene lookup returns CDR1 LNHNV and CDR2 YYDKDF (reference sequence). The CDR3 protein is CATSRDGRPYGYTF. The CDR3 nucleotides are TGTGCCACCAGCAGAGATGGCAGGCCTTATGGCTACACCTTC.

V usage is TRBV29-1 and J usage is TRBJ2-3, with unresolved D. CDR3 length equals 13 residues. Trimming took off 4 bases at V and 5 bases at J, with 13 bases between the two ends. Germline CDR1 reads SQVTM; CDR2 reads ANQGSEA. The CDR3 region has the DNA TGCAGCGTTGTAGGGCCTCAATTAGATACGCAGTATTTT. Protein sequence: CSVVGPQLDTQYF.

V usage is TRBV20-1 and J usage is TRBJ1-2, with D unclear. CDR1 and CDR2 (germline): DFQATT, SNEGSKA (reference sequence). V lost 0 bases and J lost 7, with 9 bases in between. The CDR3 contains 12 residues. In DNA, the CDR3 is TGCAGTGCTAGAGAGGCCGCGGGTGGCTACACCTTC. Protein: CSAREAAGGYTF.